This T cell receptor (beta chain) was recorded in a study of blood T cell repertoires in COVID-19. Study as a whole: Samples of COVID-19 (acute and convalescent) were obtained from the United States, Italy and Spain.

Participants came from 20 to 25 US areas, aged roughly 18 to 95 years. Membership in each cohort depended on participant-reported clinical history. The repertoire was sequenced with immunoSEQ multiplex PCR; TCRdb's copy has only in-frame clones and lacks some. The repertoire holds around 250,000 clones, with 80% to 90% as singletons. The CDR3 contains 16 residues. Germline lookup yields CDR1 SGHNT and CDR2 YYREEE (reference sequence). V was pared by 5 bases and J by 0 bases, with 14 bases between. This clonotype was obtained from a woman aged 45-60 years who had recovered from COVID-19. The source material was PBMCs or T cells enriched from blood (not recorded which). The chain is built from TRBV5-4 and TRBJ2-2; tentatively, D is TRBD2 (5 bases). In DNA, the CDR3 is TGTGCCAGCAGTCCACGTCGAGGGTCGAACACCGGGGAGCTGTTTTTT. Amino acids: CASSPRRGSNTGELFF.